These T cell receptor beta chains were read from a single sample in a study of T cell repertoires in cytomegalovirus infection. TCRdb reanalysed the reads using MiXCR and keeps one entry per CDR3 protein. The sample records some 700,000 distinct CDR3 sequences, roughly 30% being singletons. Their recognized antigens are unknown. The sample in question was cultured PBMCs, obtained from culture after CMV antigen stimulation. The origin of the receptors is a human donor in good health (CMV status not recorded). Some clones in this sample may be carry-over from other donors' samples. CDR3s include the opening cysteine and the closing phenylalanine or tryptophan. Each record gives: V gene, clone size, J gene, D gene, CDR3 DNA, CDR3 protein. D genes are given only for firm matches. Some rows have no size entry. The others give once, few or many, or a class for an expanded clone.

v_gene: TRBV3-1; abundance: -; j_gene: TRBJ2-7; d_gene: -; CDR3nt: TGTGCCAGCAGCCCCAAAGGGTCCTACGAGCAGTACTTC; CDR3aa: CASSPKGSYEQYF
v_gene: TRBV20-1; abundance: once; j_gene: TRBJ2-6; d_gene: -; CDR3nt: TGCAGTGCTAGAATGGCCCTCTCTGGGGCCAACGTCCTGACTTTC; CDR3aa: CSARMALSGANVLTF
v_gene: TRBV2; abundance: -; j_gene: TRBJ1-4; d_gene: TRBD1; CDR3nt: TGTGCCAGCAGTGACCTTGGACAGGGTTATGAAAAACTGTTTTTT; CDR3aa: CASSDLGQGYEKLFF
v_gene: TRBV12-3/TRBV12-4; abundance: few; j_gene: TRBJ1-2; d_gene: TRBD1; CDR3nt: TGTGCCAGCAGTTTTGAGGGGACCGGGACAGGGGGCCATGGCTACACCTTC; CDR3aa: CASSFEGTGTGGHGYTF
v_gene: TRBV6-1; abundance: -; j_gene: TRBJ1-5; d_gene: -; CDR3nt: TGTGCCAGCAGCCGAGGGGAGAGTCAGCCCCAGCATTTT; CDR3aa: CASSRGESQPQHF
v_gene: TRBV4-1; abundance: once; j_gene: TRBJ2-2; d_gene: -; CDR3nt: TGCGCCAGCAGCCAAGGTCGGATCGGGACAAAGAACACCGGGGAGCTGTTTTTT; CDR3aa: CASSQGRIGTKNTGELFF
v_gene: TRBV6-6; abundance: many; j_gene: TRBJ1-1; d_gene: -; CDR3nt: TGTGCCAGCAGTTACTCCCGGGGACTGAACACTGAAGCTTTCTTT; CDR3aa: CASSYSRGLNTEAFF
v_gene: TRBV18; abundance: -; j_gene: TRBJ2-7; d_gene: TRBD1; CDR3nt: TGTGCCAGCTCACCGGAGCAGGGGGCCTACGAGCAGTACTTC; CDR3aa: CASSPEQGAYEQYF
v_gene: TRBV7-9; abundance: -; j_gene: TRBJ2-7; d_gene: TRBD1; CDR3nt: TGTGCCAGCAGCTACACAGGGGGCCCTCTACACGAGCAGTACTTC; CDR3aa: CASSYTGGPLHEQYF
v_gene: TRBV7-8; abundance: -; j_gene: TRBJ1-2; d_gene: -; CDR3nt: TGTGCCAGCAGCACCTCGCCGGGGGGGAGCTATGGCTACACCTTC; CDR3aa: CASSTSPGGSYGYTF
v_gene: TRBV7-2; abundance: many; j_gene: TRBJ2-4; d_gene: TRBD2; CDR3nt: TGTGCCAGCAGCTTAAGGCCTGGGACTATCGTAGCCAAAAACATTCAGTACTTC; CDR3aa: CASSLRPGTIVAKNIQYF
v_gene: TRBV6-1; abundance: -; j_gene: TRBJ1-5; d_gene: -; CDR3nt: TGTGCCAGCAGTTTGGTGATTAATCAGCCCCAGCATTTT; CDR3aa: CASSLVINQPQHF
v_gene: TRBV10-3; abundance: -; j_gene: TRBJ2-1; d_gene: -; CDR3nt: TGTGCCACTCGACCGGGGACGGGGATGTACAGCTCCTACAATGAGCAGTTCTTC; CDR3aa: CATRPGTGMYSSYNEQFF
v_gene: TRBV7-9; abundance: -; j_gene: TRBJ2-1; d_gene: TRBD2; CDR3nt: TGTGCCAGCAGACCTAGCGGGAGCCCGTACAATGAGCAGTTCTTC; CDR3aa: CASRPSGSPYNEQFF
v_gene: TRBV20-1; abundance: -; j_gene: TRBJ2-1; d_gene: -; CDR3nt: TGCAGCGACACCGACCCCACTTCCTCTGAGCAGTTCTTC; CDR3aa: CSDTDPTSSEQFF
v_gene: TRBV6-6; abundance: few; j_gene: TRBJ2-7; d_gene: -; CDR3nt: TGTGCCAGCAGGGGGGACCAGTTCGGGGAGCAGTACTTC; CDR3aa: CASRGDQFGEQYF
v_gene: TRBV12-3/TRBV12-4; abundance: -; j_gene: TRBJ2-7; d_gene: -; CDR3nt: TGTGCCAGCAGCCCCGAGGACAGAAGCTCCTACGAGCAGTACTTC; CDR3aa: CASSPEDRSSYEQYF
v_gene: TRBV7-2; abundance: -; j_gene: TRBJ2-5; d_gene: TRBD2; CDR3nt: TGTGTCAGCAGCCGCGGACTAGCGGTGTACCAAGAGACCCAGTACTTC; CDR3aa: CVSSRGLAVYQETQYF